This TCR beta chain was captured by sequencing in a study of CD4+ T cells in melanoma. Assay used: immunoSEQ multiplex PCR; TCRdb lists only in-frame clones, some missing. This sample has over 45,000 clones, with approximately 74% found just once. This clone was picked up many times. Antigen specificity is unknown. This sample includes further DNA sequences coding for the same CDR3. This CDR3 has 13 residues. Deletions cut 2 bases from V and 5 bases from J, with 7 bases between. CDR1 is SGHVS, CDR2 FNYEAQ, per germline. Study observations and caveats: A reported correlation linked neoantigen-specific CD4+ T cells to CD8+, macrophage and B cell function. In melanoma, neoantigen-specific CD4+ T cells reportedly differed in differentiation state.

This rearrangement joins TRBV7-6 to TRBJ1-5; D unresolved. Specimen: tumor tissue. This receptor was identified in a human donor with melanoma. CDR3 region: CASSLRADQPQHF. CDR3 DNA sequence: TGTGCCAGCAGCTTACGGGCGGATCAGCCCCAGCATTTT.